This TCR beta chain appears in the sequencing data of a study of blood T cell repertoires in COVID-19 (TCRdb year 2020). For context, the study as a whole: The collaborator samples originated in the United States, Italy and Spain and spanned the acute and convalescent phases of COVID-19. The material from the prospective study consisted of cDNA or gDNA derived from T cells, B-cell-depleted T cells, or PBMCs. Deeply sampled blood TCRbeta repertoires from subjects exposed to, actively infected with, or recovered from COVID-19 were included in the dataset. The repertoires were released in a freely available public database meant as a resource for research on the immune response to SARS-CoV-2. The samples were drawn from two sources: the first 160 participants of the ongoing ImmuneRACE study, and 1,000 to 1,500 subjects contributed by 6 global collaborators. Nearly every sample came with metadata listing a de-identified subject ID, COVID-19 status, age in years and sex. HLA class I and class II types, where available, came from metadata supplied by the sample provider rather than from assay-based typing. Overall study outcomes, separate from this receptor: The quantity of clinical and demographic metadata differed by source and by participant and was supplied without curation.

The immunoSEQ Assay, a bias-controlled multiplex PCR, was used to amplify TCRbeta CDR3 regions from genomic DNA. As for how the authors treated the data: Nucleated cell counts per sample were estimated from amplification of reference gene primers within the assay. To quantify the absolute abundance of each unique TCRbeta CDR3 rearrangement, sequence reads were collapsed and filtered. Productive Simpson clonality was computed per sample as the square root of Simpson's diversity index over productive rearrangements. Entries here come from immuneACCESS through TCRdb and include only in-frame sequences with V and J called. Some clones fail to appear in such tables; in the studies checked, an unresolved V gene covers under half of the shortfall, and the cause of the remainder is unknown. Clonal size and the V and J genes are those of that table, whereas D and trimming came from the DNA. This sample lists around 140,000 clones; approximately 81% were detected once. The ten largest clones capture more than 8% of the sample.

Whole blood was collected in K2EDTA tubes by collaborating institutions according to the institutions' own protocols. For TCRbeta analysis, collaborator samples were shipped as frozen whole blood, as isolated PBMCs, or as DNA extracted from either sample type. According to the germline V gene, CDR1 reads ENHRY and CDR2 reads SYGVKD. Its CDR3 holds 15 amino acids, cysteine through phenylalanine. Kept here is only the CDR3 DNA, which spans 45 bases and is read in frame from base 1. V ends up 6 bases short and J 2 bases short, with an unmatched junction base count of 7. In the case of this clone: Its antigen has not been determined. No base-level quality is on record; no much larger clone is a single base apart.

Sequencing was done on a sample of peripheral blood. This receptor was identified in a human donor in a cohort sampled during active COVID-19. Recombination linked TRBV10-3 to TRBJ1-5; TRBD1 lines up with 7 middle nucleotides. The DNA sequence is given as TGTGCCATCAGCCCCGACAGGGAGGGCAATCAGCCCCAGCATTTT. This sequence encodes CAISPDREGNQPQHF.